These 19 T cell receptor beta chains came from one sample sequenced in a study of circulating and synovial CD4+ cells in juvenile arthritis. This table comes from immunoSEQ multiplex PCR, and its TCRdb copy is limited to in-frame clones, with some not included. This sample has fewer than 35,000 clones, with roughly 96% found just once. The specimen sequenced was CD4+ T cells from blood. The receptors were gathered from a human donor with juvenile idiopathic arthritis.

V and J are TRBV15 and TRBJ1-3; TRBD1 matches 7 bases. The CDR3 length is 15 residues. The germline V gene has CDR1 LNHNV and CDR2 YYDKDF (reference sequence). After removal of 3 bases from V and 2 bases from J, the junction contained 4 bases not matched to a gene. The CDR3 DNA sequence: TGTGCCACCAGCAGTCTGAGGGGGCCTGGAAACACCATATATTTT. The encoded protein is CATSSLRGPGNTIYF.

The V call is TRBV28, the J call TRBJ2-4, with 13 bases that match TRBD2. Germline lookup yields CDR1 MDHEN and CDR2 SYDVKM. With V trimmed by 3 bases and J by 8 bases, 10 bases remained unmatched. The CDR3 totals 17 residues. The CDR3 here is CASSFYRTSGRGDIQYF. The CDR3, as DNA: TGTGCCAGCAGTTTCTACCGGACTAGCGGGAGAGGAGACATTCAGTACTTC. Based on the CDR3 plus reference TRBV28 and TRBJ2-4, the full variable domain is DVKVTQSSRYLVKRTGEKVFLECVQDMDHENMFWYRQDPGLGLRLIYFSYDVKMKEKGDIPEGYSVSREKKERFSLILESASTNQTSMYLCASSFYRTSGRGDIQYFGAGTRLSVL.

J is TRBJ1-1 and V is TRBV5-6; D gene unclear. Trimming stripped 0 bases from V and 0 bases from J, with 9 bases between. The CDR3 is 15 amino acids. CDR1 and CDR2 from the germline V gene are SGHDT and YYEEEE. The CDR3 is CASSLGRQMNTEAFF. DNA of the CDR3: TGTGCCAGCAGCTTGGGCAGGCAAATGAACACTGAAGCTTTCTTT.

The chain uses TRBV5-4 and TRBJ1-2; 8 bases are a match to TRBD1. There are 13 residues in the CDR3. V was pared by 3 bases and J by 2 bases, with 0 bases of the junction left unmatched. Germline assignment: CDR1 SGHNT and CDR2 YYREEE (reference sequence). CDR3 bases: TGTGCCAGCAGCTGGGACAGGAACTATGGCTACACCTTC. Residues: CASSWDRNYGYTF.

The genes are TRBV6-1 and TRBJ2-3; D perhaps matches TRBD2 (5 bases). The V and J ends lost 3 bases and 3 bases respectively, with 13 bases between them. Germline CDR1 MNHNS, CDR2 SASEGT. The CDR3 spans 15 residues. CDR3 nucleotide sequence: TGTGCCAGCAGTGAGGACGCTAGCAGGACAGATACGCAGTATTTT. As protein: CASSEDASRTDTQYF.

As concerns this clone: Germline is not matched at one junction end, which may reflect a read error. This rearrangement joins TRBV7-2 to TRBJ1-6; D possibly corresponds to TRBD1 (5 bases). The CDR3 totals 16 residues. Germline loops: CDR1 SGHTA, CDR2 FQGNSA. CDR3 in amino acids: CASSLGPGSSNSPLHF. For the CDR3, the DNA is TGTGCCAGCAGCTTAGGGCCAGGGTCCTCTAATTCACCCCTCCACTTT.

This CDR3 is CASSVGGQAYTGELFF. The CDR3 DNA is TGCGCCAGCAGCGTGGGTGGACAGGCGTACACCGGGGAGCTGTTTTTT. V and J are TRBV5-1 and TRBJ2-2; 7 nucleotides agree with TRBD1. The CDR3 length is 16 residues. CDR1 SGHRS and CDR2 YFSETQ come from the germline V gene. V shed 4 bases, J shed 3 bases, and the junction held 9 bases outside the gene matches.

The rearrangement links TRBV2 to TRBJ2-1, with 8 nucleotides matching TRBD1. V lost 11 bases, J lost 7 bases, and 16 bases stayed unmatched. This CDR3 spans 15 amino acids. From germline, CDR1 is SNHLY and CDR2 FYNNEI. CDR3 DNA sequence: TGTGCCTGCAAGATACCGGGACAGGCGAGTAATGAGCAGTTCTTC. Translated, it gives CACKIPGQASNEQFF.

The CDR3 here is CASRPAGGPSYEQYF. CDR3 nucleotide sequence: TGTGCCAGTCGCCCAGCGGGAGGGCCTTCCTACGAGCAGTACTTC. The chain uses TRBV6-5 and TRBJ2-7; 10 bases fit TRBD2. This CDR3 comprises 15 residues. CDR1 MNHEY and CDR2 SVGAGI come from the germline V gene. Unmatched junction bases numbered 9, after V lost 9 bases and J lost 1 base.

The chain joins TRBV10-3 to TRBJ2-5; 13 bases are a match to TRBD2. The end of the DNA fits TRBJ2-7 better, so the J call may be wrong. CDR3 length: 18 amino acids. The germline V gene has CDR1 ENHRY and CDR2 SYGVKD. CDR3 DNA sequence: TGTGCCATCAGTGACCGAGGACTAGCGGGAGATGCGGCCTACGAGCAGTACTTC. Protein: CAISDRGLAGDAAYEQYF.

As concerns this clone: The junction departs from germline at one end; a sequencing error may be responsible. Other nucleotide sequences in the sample specify the same CDR3. The chain combines TRBV7-9 with TRBJ1-6, with D tentatively TRBD1 (6 bases). Per germline, CDR1 SEHNR and CDR2 FQNEAQ (reference sequence). The CDR3 has 15 amino acids. In DNA form, the CDR3 reads TGTGCCAGCAGCTTAGGAGACAGGAGTAATTCCCCCCTCCACTTT. The encoded protein is CASSLGDRSNSPLHF.

The V and J genes are TRBV19 and TRBJ1-2, with D uncertain. The germline gives CDR1 LNHDA, CDR2 SQIVND (reference sequence). Trimming took 7 bases from V and 2 from J, leaving 11 bases between them. CDR3 size: 13 residues. CDR3 in amino acids: CASNPGSNYGYTF. The CDR3 DNA reads TGTGCCAGTAACCCGGGATCCAACTATGGCTACACCTTC.

V and J are TRBV4-2 and TRBJ1-4; D not certain. V lost 2 bases and J lost 6, with 16 bases in between. The CDR3 contains 16 residues. Germline CDR1 and CDR2: LGHNA and YNFKEQ. CDR3 amino acids: CASSQIGGRSDEKLFF. Written as DNA, the CDR3 is TGTGCCAGCAGCCAAATCGGAGGGCGGAGCGATGAAAAACTGTTTTTT.

The chain carries TRBV2 and TRBJ2-5, with unresolved D. Trimming removed 6 bases from V and 5 bases from J, with 7 bases in between. This CDR3 has 11 amino acids. Germline CDR1 SNHLY, CDR2 FYNNEI. The CDR3, as DNA: TGTGCCAGCAGGGCCGGGGAGACCCAGTACTTC. Translated, it gives CASRAGETQYF.

The chain joins TRBV19 to TRBJ2-5; D is unclear. Germline assignment: CDR1 LNHDA and CDR2 SQIVND (reference sequence). V lost 4 bases to trimming and J lost 3 bases, with 9 bases between them. This CDR3 is built from 13 residues. In nucleotides, the CDR3 is TGTGCCAGTAGTAGGGCCCCAAAAGAGACCCAGTACTTC. Encoded protein: CASSRAPKETQYF. The full variable domain, completed using reference TRBV19 and TRBJ2-5, is DGGITQSPKYLFRKEGQNVTLSCEQNLNHDAMYWYRQDPGQGLRLIYYSQIVNDFQKGDIAEGYSVSREKKESFPLTVTSAQKNPTAFYLCASSRAPKETQYFGPGTRLLVL.

The chain uses TRBV19 and TRBJ2-1, with D possibly TRBD1 on 5 matching bases. Germline CDR1 and CDR2: LNHDA and SQIVND (reference sequence). The V end was cut by 1 base, the J end by 13 bases, with 20 bases between. The CDR3 has 15 amino acids. The CDR3 loop reads CASSIVGPTGSVQFF. CDR3 sequence (DNA): TGTGCCAGTAGTATAGTGGGCCCCACAGGTAGTGTACAGTTCTTC. The variable domain in full, completed from reference TRBV19 and TRBJ2-1, reads DGGITQSPKYLFRKEGQNVTLSCEQNLNHDAMYWYRQDPGQGLRLIYYSQIVNDFQKGDIAEGYSVSREKKESFPLTVTSAQKNPTAFYLCASSIVGPTGSVQFFGPGTRLTVL.

The chain employs TRBV7-2 and TRBJ1-4; unclear D gene. The germline gives CDR1 SGHTA, CDR2 FQGNSA. The V gene lost 5 bases and the J gene lost 4 bases, with 11 bases spanning the gap. The CDR3 sequence is 14 residues long. The CDR3 sequence: CASSLQILNEKLFF. The CDR3 DNA follows: TGTGCCAGCAGCCTCCAAATACTTAATGAAAAACTGTTTTTT.

This sequence joins TRBV11-2 and TRBJ2-7; tentatively, D is TRBD1 (6 bases). Germline CDR1 and CDR2: SGHAT and FQNNGV. Trimming took 5 bases from V and 5 from J, leaving 10 bases between them. CDR3 length: 12 residues. The CDR3 coding sequence is TGTGCCAGCAGCCCCTGGACAGACGAGCAGTACTTC. It yields the protein CASSPWTDEQYF. Combining the CDR3 with reference TRBV11-2 and TRBJ2-7 gives the whole variable domain EAGVAQSPRYKIIEKRQSVAFWCNPISGHATLYWYQQILGQGPKLLIQFQNNGVVDDSQLPKDRFSAERLKGVDSTLKIQPAKLEDSAVYLCASSPWTDEQYFGPGTRLTVT.

The chain links TRBV19 to TRBJ2-1; 9 bases line up with TRBD1. V gave up 4 bases and J gave up 7 bases; unmatched junction bases: 8. Germline V gene data show CDR1 as LNHDA and CDR2 as SQIVND (reference sequence). The CDR3 has 15 residues. The CDR3 here is CASSSPGQGMNEQFF. The CDR3 DNA is TGTGCCAGTAGTAGTCCGGGACAGGGAATGAATGAGCAGTTCTTC.